Detailed here is one T cell receptor beta chain. Germline CDR1 SNHLY, CDR2 FYNNEI. This CDR3 region has 10 residues. Using immunoSEQ multiplex PCR, the repertoire was profiled, and TCRdb retains in-frame clones only, with some absent. The repertoire holds around 200,000 clones, just under 95% seen once, with about 1.6% in the top ten. This sample stems from a study of control samples from healthy donors and cancer patients. This TCR came from a man aged 18 to 35 in good health. The sequenced sample consisted of blood. This chain uses TRBV2 with TRBJ1-2; D is perhaps TRBD1 (5 bases). The chain's CDR3 is CALMAGTYTF. The CDR3 nucleotides are TGTGCGTTGATGGCAGGGACCTACACCTTC. Full variable domain (remainder filled in from reference TRBV2 and TRBJ1-2): EPEVTQTPSHQVTQMGQEVILRCVPISNHLYFYWYRQILGQKVEFLVSFYNNEISEKSEIFDDQFSVERPDGSNFTLKIRSTKLEDSAMYFCALMAGTYTFGSGTRLTVV.